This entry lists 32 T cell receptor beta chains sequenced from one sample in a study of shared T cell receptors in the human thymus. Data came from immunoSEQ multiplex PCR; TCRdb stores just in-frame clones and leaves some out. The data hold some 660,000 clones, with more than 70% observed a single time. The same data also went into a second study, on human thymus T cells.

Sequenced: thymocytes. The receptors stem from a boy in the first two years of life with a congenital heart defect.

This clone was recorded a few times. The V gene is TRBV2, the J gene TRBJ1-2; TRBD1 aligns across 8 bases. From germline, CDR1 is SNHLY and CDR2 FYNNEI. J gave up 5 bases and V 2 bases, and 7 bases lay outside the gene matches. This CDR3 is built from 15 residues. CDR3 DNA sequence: TGTGCCAGCAGTGAACCCCGACAGGGGAAATATGGCTACACCTTC. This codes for CASSEPRQGKYGYTF.

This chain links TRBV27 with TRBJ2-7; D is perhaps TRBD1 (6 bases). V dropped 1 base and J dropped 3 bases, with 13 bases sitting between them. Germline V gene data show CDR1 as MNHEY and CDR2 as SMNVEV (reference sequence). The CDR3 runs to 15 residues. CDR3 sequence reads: CASSLFAGDVYEQYF. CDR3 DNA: TGTGCCAGCAGTTTATTCGCAGGGGACGTCTACGAGCAGTACTTC.

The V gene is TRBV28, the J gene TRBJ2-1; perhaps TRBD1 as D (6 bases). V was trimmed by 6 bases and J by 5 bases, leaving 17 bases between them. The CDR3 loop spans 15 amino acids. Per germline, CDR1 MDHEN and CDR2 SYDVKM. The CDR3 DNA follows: TGTGCCAGCAGGGGCCCAGGGGCGGTCGACAATGAGCAGTTCTTC. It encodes CASRGPGAVDNEQFF. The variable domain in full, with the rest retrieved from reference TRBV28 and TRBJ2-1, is DVKVTQSSRYLVKRTGEKVFLECVQDMDHENMFWYRQDPGLGLRLIYFSYDVKMKEKGDIPEGYSVSREKKERFSLILESASTNQTSMYLCASRGPGAVDNEQFFGPGTRLTVL.

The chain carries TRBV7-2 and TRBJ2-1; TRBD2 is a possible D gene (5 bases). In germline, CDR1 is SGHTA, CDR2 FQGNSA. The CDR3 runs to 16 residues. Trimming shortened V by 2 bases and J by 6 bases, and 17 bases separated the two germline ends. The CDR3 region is CASSLNSASHLNEQFF. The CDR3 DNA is TGTGCCAGCAGCTTAAATTCGGCTAGCCACCTCAATGAGCAGTTCTTC.

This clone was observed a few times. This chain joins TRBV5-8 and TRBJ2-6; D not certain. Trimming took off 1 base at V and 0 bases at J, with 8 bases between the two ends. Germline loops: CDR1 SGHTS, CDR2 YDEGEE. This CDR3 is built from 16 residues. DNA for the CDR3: TGTGCCAGCAGCTTGTCCAGGATCTCTGGGGCCAACGTCCTGACTTTC. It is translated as CASSLSRISGANVLTF.

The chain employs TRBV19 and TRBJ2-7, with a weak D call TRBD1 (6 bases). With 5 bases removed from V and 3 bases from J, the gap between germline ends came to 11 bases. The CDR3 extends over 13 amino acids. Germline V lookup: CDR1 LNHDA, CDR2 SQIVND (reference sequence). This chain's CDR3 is CASSPDSLYEQYF. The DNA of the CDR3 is TGTGCCAGTAGTCCGGACAGTCTCTACGAGCAGTACTTC.

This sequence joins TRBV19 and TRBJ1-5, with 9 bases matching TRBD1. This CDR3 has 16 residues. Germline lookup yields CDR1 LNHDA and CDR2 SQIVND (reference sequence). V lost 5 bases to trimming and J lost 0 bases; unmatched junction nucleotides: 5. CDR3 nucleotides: TGTGCCAGTAGTCCGGGACAGGGTTATAGCAATCAGCCCCAGCATTTT. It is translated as CASSPGQGYSNQPQHF.

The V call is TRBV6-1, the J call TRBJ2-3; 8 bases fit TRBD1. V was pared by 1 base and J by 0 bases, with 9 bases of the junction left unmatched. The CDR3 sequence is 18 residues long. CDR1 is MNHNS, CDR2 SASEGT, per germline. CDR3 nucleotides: TGTGCCAGCAGTGAAGTCCGTGGACAGGGCGTAAGCACAGATACGCAGTATTTT. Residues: CASSEVRGQGVSTDTQYF.

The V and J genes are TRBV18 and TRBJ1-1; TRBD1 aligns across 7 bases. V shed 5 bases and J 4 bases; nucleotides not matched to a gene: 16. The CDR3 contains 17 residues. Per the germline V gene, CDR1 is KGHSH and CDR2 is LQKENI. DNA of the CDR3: TGTGCCAGCTCAACCCTAAAGACTGGACAGGCCAGCACTGAAGCTTTCTTT. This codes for CASSTLKTGQASTEAFF.

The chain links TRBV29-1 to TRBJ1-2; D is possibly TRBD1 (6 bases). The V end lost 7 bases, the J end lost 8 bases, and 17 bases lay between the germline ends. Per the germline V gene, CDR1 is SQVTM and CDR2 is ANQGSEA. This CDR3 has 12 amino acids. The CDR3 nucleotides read TGCAGCGGAACATCCGGGACAAACGGCTACACCTTC. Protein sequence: CSGTSGTNGYTF.

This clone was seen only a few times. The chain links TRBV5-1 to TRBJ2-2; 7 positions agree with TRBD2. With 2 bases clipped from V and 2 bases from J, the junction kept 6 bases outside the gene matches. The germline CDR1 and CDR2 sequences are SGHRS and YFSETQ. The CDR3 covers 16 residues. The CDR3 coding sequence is TGCGCCAGCAGCTTTCGGGGAGGGGAAAACACCGGGGAGCTGTTTTTT. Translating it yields CASSFRGGENTGELFF.

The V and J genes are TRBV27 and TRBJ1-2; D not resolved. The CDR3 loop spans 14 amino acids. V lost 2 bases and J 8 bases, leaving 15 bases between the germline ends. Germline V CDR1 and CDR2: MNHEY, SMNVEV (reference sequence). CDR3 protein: CASSLTGNRGGYTF. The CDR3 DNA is TGTGCCAGCAGTTTAACGGGCAACCGGGGAGGCTACACCTTC.

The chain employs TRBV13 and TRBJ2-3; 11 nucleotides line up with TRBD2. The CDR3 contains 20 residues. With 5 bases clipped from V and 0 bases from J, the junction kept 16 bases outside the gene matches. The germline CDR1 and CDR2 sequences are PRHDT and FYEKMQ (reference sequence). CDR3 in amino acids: CASSLKQTSGGRTSTDTQYF. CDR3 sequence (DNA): TGTGCCAGCAGCCTCAAACAAACTAGCGGGGGCCGGACTAGCACAGATACGCAGTATTTT. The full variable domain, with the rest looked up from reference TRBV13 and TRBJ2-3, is AAGVIQSPRHLIKEKRETATLKCYPIPRHDTVYWYQQGPGQDPQFLISFYEKMQSDKGSIPDRFSAQQFSDYHSELNMSSLELGDSALYFCASSLKQTSGGRTSTDTQYFGPGTRLTVL.

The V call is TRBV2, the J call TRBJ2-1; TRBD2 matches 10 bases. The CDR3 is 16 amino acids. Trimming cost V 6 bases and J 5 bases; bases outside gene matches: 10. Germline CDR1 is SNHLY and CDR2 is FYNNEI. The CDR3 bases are TGTGCCAGCAGGGCCCGGACTAGCGGACTAAACAATGAGCAGTTCTTC. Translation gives CASRARTSGLNNEQFF.

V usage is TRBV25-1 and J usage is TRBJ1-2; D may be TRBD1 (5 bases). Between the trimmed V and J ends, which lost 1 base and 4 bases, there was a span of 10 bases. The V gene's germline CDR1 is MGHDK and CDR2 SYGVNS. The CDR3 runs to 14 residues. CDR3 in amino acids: CASSESGRAYGYTF. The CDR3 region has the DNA TGTGCCAGCAGTGAATCCGGCAGGGCCTATGGCTACACCTTC.

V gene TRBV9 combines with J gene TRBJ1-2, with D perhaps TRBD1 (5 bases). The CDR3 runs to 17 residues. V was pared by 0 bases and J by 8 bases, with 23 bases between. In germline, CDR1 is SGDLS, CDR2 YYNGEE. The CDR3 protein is CASSVDRGKQDANGYTF. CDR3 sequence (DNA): TGTGCCAGCAGCGTAGATCGAGGTAAACAGGATGCCAACGGCTACACCTTC. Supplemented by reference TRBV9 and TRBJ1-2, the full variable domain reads DSGVTQTPKHLITATGQRVTLRCSPRSGDLSVYWYQQSLDQGLQFLIQYYNGEERAKGNILERFSAQQFPDLHSELNLSSLELGDSALYFCASSVDRGKQDANGYTFGSGTRLTVV.

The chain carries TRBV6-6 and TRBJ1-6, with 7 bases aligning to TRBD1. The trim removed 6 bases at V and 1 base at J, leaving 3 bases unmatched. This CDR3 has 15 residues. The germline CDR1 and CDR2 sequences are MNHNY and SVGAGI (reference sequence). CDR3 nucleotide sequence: TGTGCCAGCAGCCTACAGGGGTCCTATAATTCACCCCTCCACTTT. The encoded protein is CASSLQGSYNSPLHF.

The CDR3 spells CASSPPEGLGEDTQYF. The CDR3 nucleotides are TGTGCCAGCAGCCCGCCGGAGGGCCTGGGAGAGGATACGCAGTATTTT. The V call is TRBV5-4, the J call TRBJ2-3; D is perhaps TRBD2 (6 bases). V shed 4 bases and J shed 6 bases, with 21 bases lying between them. Germline CDR1 reads SGHNT; CDR2 reads YYREEE (reference sequence). The CDR3 runs 16 residues.

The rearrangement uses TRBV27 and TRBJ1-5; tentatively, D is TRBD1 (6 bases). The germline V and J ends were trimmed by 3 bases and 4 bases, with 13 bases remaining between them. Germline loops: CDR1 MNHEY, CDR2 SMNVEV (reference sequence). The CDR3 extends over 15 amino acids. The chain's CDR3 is CASSLGRGANQPQHF. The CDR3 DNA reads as TGTGCCAGCAGTTTGGGGAGGGGGGCTAATCAGCCCCAGCATTTT.

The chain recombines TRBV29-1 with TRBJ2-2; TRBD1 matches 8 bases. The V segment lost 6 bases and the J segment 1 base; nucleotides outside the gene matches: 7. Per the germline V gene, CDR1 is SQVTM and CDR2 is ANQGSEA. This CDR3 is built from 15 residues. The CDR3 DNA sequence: TGCAGCGTATATTACAGGGGGGAGAACACCGGGGAGCTGTTTTTT. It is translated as CSVYYRGENTGELFF.

The CDR3 loop is CASSQEAEQHSPLHF. CDR3 bases: TGTGCCAGCAGCCAAGAAGCTGAGCAACATTCACCCCTCCACTTT. The rearrangement uses TRBV14 and TRBJ1-6; D not resolved. This CDR3 is built from 15 residues. The V gene's germline CDR1 is SGHDN and CDR2 FVKESK. Trimming removed 0 bases at V and 8 bases at J, with 11 bases between.

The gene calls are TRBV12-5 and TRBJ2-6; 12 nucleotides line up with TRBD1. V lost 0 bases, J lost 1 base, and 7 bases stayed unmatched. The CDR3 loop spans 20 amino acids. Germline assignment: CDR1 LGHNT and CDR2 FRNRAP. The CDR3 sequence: CASGLVKGQGAWSGANVLTF. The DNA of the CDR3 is TGTGCTAGTGGTTTGGTAAAGGGACAGGGGGCATGGTCTGGGGCCAACGTCCTGACTTTC.

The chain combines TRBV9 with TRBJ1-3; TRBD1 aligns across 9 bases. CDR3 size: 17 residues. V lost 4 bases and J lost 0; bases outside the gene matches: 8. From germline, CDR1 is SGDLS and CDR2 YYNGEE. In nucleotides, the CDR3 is TGTGCCAGCAGCCTCGGGACAGGGAAGAGCTCTGGAAACACCATATATTTT. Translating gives CASSLGTGKSSGNTIYF.

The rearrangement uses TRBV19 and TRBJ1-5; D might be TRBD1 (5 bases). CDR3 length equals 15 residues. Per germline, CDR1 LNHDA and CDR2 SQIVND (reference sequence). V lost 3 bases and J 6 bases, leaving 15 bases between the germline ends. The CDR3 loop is CASSMYPGPAQPQHF. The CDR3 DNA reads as TGTGCCAGTAGTATGTATCCAGGGCCGGCTCAGCCCCAGCATTTT.

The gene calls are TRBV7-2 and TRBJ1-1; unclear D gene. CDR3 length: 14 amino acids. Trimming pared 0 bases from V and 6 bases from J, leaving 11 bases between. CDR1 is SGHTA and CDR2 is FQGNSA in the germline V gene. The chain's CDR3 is CASSLARRSAEAFF. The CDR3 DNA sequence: TGTGCCAGCAGCTTAGCGCGGCGGTCCGCTGAAGCTTTCTTT.

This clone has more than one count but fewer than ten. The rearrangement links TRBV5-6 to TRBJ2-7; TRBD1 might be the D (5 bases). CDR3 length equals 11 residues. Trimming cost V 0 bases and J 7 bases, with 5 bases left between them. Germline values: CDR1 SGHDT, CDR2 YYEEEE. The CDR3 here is CASSLDREQYF. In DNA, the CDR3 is TGTGCCAGCAGCTTGGACAGGGAGCAGTACTTC.

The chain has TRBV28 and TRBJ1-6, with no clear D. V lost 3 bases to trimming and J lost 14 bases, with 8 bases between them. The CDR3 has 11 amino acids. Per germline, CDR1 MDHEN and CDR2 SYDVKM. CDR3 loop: CASSFSRALHF. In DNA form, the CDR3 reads TGTGCCAGCAGTTTCAGTCGGGCCCTCCACTTT.

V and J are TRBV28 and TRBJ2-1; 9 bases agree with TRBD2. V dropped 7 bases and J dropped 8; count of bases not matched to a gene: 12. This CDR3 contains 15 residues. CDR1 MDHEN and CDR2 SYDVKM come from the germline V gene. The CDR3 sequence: CASKAGLALLDEQFF. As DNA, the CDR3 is TGTGCCAGCAAGGCGGGACTAGCCCTTTTGGATGAGCAGTTCTTC. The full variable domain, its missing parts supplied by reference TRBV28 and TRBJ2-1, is DVKVTQSSRYLVKRTGEKVFLECVQDMDHENMFWYRQDPGLGLRLIYFSYDVKMKEKGDIPEGYSVSREKKERFSLILESASTNQTSMYLCASKAGLALLDEQFFGPGTRLTVL.

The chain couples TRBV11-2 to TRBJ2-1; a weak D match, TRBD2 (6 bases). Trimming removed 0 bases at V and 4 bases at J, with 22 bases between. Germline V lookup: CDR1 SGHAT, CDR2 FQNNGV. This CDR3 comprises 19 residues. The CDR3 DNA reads TGTGCCAGCAGCTTAGATCGTATTCGTAGACTAGGCTATTACAATGAGCAGTTCTTC. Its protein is CASSLDRIRRLGYYNEQFF.

CDR3 residues: CASSQEVLAGGYEQYF. The CDR3 DNA follows: TGTGCCAGCAGCCAAGAAGTACTAGCGGGAGGTTACGAGCAGTACTTC. The rearrangement links TRBV14 to TRBJ2-7; TRBD2 matches at 12 bases. V gave up 0 bases and J gave up 4 bases; unmatched junction bases: 4. This CDR3 comprises 16 residues. The germline gives CDR1 SGHDN, CDR2 FVKESK.

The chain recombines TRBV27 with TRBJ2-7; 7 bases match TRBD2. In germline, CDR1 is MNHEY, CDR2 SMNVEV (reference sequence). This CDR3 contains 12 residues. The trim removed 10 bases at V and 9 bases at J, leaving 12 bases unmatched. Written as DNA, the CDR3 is TGTGCCACGCATGATGGCGGGAGCGCGCAGTACTTC. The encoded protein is CATHDGGSAQYF.

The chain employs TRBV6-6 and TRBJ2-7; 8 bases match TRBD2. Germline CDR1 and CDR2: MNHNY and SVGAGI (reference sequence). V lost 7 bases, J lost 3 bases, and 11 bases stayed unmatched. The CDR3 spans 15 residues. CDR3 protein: CASKSDSGGLYEQYF. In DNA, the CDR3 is TGTGCCAGCAAAAGCGACAGCGGGGGACTCTACGAGCAGTACTTC.